Listed below are T cell receptor beta chains from one sample, sequenced in a study of cytomegalovirus exposure and HLA in healthy donors. Measured with immunoSEQ multiplex PCR; TCRdb has only the in-frame clones, and not every one. Of 150,000 to 200,000 clones in the sample, roughly four fifths were seen once. The specimen sequenced was PBMCs. The receptors shown here come from a woman under 30 in good health and CMV-seropositive. Each CDR3 is given with its conserved first and last residue. The D gene is left open where the match is weak. Size tells how often a clone was seen (once, few, many) or the class of an expanded clone, and some rows leave it out.

j_gene,abundance,v_gene,d_gene,CDR3aa,CDR3nt
TRBJ2-3,.,TRBV9,.,CASSAIDTQYF,TGTGCCAGCAGCGCTATAGATACGCAGTATTTT
TRBJ2-5,.,TRBV6-4,TRBD1,CASRGTGPQETQYF,TGTGCCAGCAGGGGGACAGGGCCTCAAGAGACCCAGTACTTC
TRBJ2-3,.,TRBV15,TRBD2,CATSRGAGGAADTQYF,TGTGCCACCAGCAGGGGAGCCGGGGGGGCCGCGGATACGCAGTATTTT
TRBJ1-1,.,TRBV30,TRBD1,CAGRTGEAFF,TGTGCCGGCCGGACAGGGGAAGCTTTCTTT
TRBJ1-1,once,TRBV27,TRBD1,CASSLQGASEAFF,TGTGCCAGCAGTTTACAGGGGGCATCTGAAGCTTTCTTT
TRBJ1-2,.,TRBV19,.,CASSNGPGTYYGYTF,TGTGCCAGTAGTAATGGCCCCGGGACTTACTATGGCTACACCTTC
TRBJ2-1,.,TRBV5-1,.,CASSKLGGDEQFF,TGCGCCAGCAGCAAACTAGGAGGGGATGAGCAGTTCTTC
TRBJ2-3,.,TRBV7-6,.,CASSFLTDTQYF,TGTGCCAGCAGCTTCCTGACAGATACGCAGTATTTT
TRBJ1-2,.,TRBV5-1,TRBD1,CASSSRTGGASGYTF,TGCGCCAGCAGCTCTAGGACAGGGGGCGCCTCTGGCTACACCTTC
TRBJ2-5,.,TRBV18,.,CASSPVRGLGETQYF,TGTGCCAGCTCACCCGTTCGGGGTTTGGGAGAGACCCAGTACTTC
TRBJ2-3,.,TRBV10-1,TRBD1,CASSAGTGGTDTQYF,TGCGCCAGCAGTGCCGGGACAGGGGGCACAGATACGCAGTATTTT
TRBJ2-7,.,TRBV7-2,TRBD2,CASSLVGSGGGYEQYF,TGTGCCAGCAGCTTAGTAGGCAGCGGGGGTGGCTACGAGCAGTACTTC
TRBJ1-6,.,TRBV4-1,TRBD1,CASSQDDRVGSPLHF,TGCGCCAGCAGCCAGGATGACAGGGTAGGATCACCCCTCCACTTT
TRBJ1-1,once,TRBV7-3,.,CASSFDGGTEAFF,TGTGCCAGCAGTTTTGACGGGGGGACTGAAGCTTTCTTT
TRBJ1-6,.,TRBV5-1,.,CASSVGDNSPLHF,TGCGCCAGCAGCGTCGGTGATAATTCACCCCTCCACTTT
TRBJ1-2,.,TRBV12-5,.,CASGGGLGWGYTF,TGTGCTAGTGGCGGGGGGTTGGGCTGGGGCTACACCTTC
TRBJ1-2,.,TRBV9,TRBD1,CASSPLGTGGYGYTF,TGTGCCAGCAGCCCCCTAGGGACAGGGGGCTATGGCTACACCTTC